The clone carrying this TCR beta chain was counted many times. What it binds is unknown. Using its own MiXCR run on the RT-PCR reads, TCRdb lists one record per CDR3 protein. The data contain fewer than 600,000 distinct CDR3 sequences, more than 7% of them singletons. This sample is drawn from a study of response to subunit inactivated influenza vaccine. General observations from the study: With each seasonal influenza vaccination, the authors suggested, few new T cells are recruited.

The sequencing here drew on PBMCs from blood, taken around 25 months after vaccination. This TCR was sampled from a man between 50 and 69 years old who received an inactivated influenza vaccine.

The CDR3 region is CAVSSYNEQFF. CDR3 nucleotide sequence: TGTGCCGTGTCCTCCTACAATGAGCAGTTCTTC. This rearrangement joins TRBV10-3 to TRBJ2-1, with unresolved D. CDR1 is ENHRY, CDR2 SYGVKD, per germline. CDR3 length: 11 residues. The V gene lost 11 bases and the J gene lost 0 bases, with 5 bases spanning the gap.